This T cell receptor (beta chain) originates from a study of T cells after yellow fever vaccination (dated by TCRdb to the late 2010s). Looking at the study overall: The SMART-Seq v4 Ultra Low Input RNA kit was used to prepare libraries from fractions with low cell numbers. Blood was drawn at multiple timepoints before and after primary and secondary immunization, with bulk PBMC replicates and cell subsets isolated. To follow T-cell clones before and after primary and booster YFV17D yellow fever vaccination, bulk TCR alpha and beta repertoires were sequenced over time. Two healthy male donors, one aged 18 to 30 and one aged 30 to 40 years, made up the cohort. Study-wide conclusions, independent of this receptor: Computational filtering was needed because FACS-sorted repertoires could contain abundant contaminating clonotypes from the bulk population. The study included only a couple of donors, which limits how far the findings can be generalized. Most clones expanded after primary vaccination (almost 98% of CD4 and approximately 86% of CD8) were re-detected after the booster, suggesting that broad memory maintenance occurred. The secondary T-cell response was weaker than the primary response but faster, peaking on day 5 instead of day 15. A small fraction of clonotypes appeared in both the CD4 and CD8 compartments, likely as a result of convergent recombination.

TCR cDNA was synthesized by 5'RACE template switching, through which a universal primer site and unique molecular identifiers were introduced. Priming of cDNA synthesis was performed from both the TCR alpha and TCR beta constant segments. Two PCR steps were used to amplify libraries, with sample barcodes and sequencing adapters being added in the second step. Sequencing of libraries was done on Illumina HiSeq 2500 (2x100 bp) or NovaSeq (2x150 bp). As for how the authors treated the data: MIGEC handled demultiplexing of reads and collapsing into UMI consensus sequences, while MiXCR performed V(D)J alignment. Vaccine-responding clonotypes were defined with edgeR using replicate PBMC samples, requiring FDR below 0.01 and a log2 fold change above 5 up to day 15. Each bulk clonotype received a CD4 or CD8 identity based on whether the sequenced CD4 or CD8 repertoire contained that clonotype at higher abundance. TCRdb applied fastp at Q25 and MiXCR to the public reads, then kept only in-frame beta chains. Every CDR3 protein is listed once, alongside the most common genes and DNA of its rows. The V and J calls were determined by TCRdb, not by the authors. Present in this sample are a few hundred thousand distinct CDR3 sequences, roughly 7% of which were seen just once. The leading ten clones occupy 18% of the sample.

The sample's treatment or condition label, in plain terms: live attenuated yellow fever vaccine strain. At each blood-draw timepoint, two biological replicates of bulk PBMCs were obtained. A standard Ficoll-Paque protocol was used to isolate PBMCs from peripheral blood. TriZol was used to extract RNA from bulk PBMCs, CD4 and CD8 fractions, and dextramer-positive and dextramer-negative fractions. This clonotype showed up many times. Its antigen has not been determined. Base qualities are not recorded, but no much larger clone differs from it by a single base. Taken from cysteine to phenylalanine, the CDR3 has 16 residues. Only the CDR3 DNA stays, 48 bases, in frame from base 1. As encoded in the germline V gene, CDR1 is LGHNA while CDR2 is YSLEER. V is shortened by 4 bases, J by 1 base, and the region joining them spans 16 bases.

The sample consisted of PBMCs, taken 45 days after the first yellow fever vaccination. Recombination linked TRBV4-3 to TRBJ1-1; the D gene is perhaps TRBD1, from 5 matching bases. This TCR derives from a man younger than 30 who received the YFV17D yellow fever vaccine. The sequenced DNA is TGCGCCAGCAGCCCACTCGAGGGGAAGGGGAACACTGAAGCTTTCTTT. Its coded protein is CASSPLEGKGNTEAFF.